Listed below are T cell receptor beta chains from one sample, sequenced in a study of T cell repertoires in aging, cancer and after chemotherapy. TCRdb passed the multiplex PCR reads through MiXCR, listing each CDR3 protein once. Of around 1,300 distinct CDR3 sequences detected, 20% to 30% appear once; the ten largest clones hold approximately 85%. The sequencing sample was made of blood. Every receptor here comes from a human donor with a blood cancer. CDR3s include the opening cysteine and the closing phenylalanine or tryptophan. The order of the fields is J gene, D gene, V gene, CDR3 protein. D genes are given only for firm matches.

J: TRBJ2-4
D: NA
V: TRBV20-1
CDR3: CSAPGISAKNIQYF

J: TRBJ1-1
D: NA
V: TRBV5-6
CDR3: CASSPGVMNTEAFF

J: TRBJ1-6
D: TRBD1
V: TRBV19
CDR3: CASTLRDRGSPLHF

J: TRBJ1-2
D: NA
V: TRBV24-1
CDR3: CATSEGRNYGYTF

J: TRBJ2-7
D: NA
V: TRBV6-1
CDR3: CASSEAVYGRSYEQYF

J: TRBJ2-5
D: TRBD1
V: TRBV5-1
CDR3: CASSSTPGGEETQYF

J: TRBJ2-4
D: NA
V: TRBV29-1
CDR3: CSVRRGENIQYF

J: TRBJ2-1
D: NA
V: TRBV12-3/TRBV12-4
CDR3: CASKEQGRATIEQFF

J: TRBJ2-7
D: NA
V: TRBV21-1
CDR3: CASSSGGEQYF

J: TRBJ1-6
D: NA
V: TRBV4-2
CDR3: CASSQEGRDSPLHF

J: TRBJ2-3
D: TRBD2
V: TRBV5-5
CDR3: CASSPLAGRTDTQYF

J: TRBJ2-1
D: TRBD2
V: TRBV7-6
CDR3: CASTWTSGEYNEQFF

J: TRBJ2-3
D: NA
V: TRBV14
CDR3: CASSHRWPILASTDTQYF

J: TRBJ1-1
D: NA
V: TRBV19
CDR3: CASSIIGHGIGAFF

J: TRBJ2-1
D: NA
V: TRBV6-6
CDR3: CASSFINRDRSEQFF

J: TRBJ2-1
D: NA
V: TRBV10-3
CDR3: CAISESMASEDHNEQFF

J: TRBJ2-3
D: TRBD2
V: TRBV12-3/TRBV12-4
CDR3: CASSHATSGGTDTQYF

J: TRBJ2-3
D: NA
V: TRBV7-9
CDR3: CASSFGGGTDTQYF

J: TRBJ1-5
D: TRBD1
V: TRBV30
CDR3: CAWSTTGSHQPQHF

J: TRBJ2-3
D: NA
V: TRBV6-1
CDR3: CASSEVRTDTQYF